This T cell receptor beta chain derives from a study of CDR3 diversity in severe acne. The ends were cut back, 4 bases at V and 5 bases at J, with 17 bases in the middle. Per the germline V gene, CDR1 is SGHTA and CDR2 is FQGNSA. The CDR3 is 15 residues long. TCRdb reanalysed the PCR reads using MiXCR and keeps one entry per CDR3 protein. This sample yields some 90,000 distinct CDR3 sequences, of which 45% to 50% are seen a single time; roughly a tenth belongs to the top ten. The sequenced sample was blood. This TCR derives from a male donor in good health, serving as a control. The genes are TRBV7-2 and TRBJ1-1; D unclear. The CDR3 DNA is TGTGCCAGCAGCTCCGTTAGGAACGCTGGGACTGAAGCTTTCTTT. It yields the protein CASSSVRNAGTEAFF.